The 5 T cell receptor beta chains given below trace back to one sample, sequenced in a study of CD8 T cells in ankylosing spondylitis. TCRdb re-derived calls from the 5' RACE reads in MiXCR, one entry per CDR3 protein. This table holds about 360,000 distinct CDR3 sequences, roughly 14% found once. Sequenced: blood, either unsorted or a sorted T cell fraction (not recorded which). These receptors were collected from a male donor with ankylosing spondylitis or in good health (not recorded which).

The chain recombines TRBV5-1 with TRBJ2-7; 11 nucleotides align to TRBD2. Unmatched junction bases numbered 12, after V lost 1 base and J lost 6 bases. This CDR3 is built from 17 residues. The germline CDR1 and CDR2 sequences are SGHRS and YFSETQ. As DNA, the CDR3 is TGCGCCAGCAGCTTGACCTCCACTAGCGGGAGCTCCAGCGAGCAGTACTTC. The encoded protein is CASSLTSTSGSSSEQYF. Using reference TRBV5-1 and TRBJ2-7 for the parts outside the CDR3, the full variable domain is KAGVTQTPRYLIKTRGQQVTLSCSPISGHRSVSWYQQTPGQGLQFLFEYFSETQRNKGNFPGRFSGRQFSNSRSEMNVSTLELGDSALYLCASSLTSTSGSSSEQYFGPGTRLTVT.

The chain has TRBV12-3 or TRBV12-4 and TRBJ2-5; D uncertain. The CDR3 is made up of 16 amino acids. Trimming took 7 bases from V and 4 from J, leaving 22 bases between them. CDR3 DNA sequence: TGTGCCAGCACCCCAGGTGGTGGTTATCACGTAGAGACCCAGTACTTC. Amino acid sequence: CASTPGGGYHVETQYF.

The chain recombines TRBV12-3 or TRBV12-4 with TRBJ1-3, with D perhaps matching TRBD1 (6 bases). CDR3 length: 12 amino acids. Trimming shortened V by 3 bases and J by 15 bases, and 15 bases separated the two germline ends. As DNA, the CDR3 is TGTGCCAGCAGTTTGAATAAGGGGGGAACATATTTT. It encodes CASSLNKGGTYF.

This clonotype was recorded at least ten times. J is TRBJ2-3 and V is TRBV9; 7 bases are a match to TRBD2. Trimming at V came to 4 bases and at J to 6 bases, leaving 11 bases not matched to a gene. This CDR3 has 15 amino acids. CDR1 SGDLS and CDR2 YYNGEE come from the germline V gene. The CDR3 loop reads CASSSWTSVSDTQYF. The CDR3 nucleotides are TGTGCCAGCAGCTCCTGGACTAGTGTGTCGGATACGCAGTATTTT.

The V call is TRBV7-2, the J call TRBJ1-5; the match to TRBD1 covers 7 bases. CDR1 SGHTA and CDR2 FQGNSA come from the germline V gene. This CDR3 contains 14 residues. Trimming removed 5 bases from V and 7 bases from J; junction bases left unmatched: 8. Written as DNA, the CDR3 is TGTGCCAGCAGCCCTCGACAGGGACGGCAGCCCCAGCATTTT. Translation gives CASSPRQGRQPQHF.